This is a list of T cell receptor beta chains from one sample in a study of tumor-infiltrating lymphocytes in primary liver carcinoma. TCRdb reprocessed the multiplex PCR reads with MiXCR, giving one entry per CDR3 protein. Here the sample spans 90,000 to 140,000 distinct CDR3 sequences, approximately 78% being singletons. Sequenced sample: liver tumor tissue from sampling region 3. The receptors were sampled from a man in his forties or fifties with primary liver carcinoma and hepatitis B virus infection. CDR3s leave out the opening cysteine and the closing phenylalanine or tryptophan. Fields, in order: J gene, V gene, clone size, CDR3 protein. Some rows have no size entry. The others give once, few or many, or a class for an expanded clone.

j_gene: TRBJ2-3; v_gene: TRBV29-1; abundance: once; CDR3aa: RAQQGGTDMQY
j_gene: TRBJ2-7; v_gene: TRBV29-1; abundance: .; CDR3aa: SVQSKGGREQY
j_gene: TRBJ1-5; v_gene: TRBV28; abundance: .; CDR3aa: VSKKWGFQPQH
j_gene: TRBJ1-5; v_gene: TRBV5-5; abundance: many; CDR3aa: ASSLLAGRDNQPQH
j_gene: TRBJ2-1; v_gene: TRBV5-8; abundance: .; CDR3aa: ANSSGIRGDNEQF
j_gene: TRBJ2-6; v_gene: TRBV6-1; abundance: .; CDR3aa: ASKAFQGRGRSGASVLA
j_gene: TRBJ2-3; v_gene: TRBV10-2; abundance: once; CDR3aa: AIKSSTGTQY
j_gene: TRBJ2-1; v_gene: TRBV28; abundance: .; CDR3aa: ASSLWSGFYNEQF
j_gene: TRBJ1-1; v_gene: TRBV6-6; abundance: .; CDR3aa: ASSIPSVRDNEAF
j_gene: TRBJ1-1; v_gene: TRBV6-1; abundance: .; CDR3aa: ANRSQGKPEAF
j_gene: TRBJ2-2; v_gene: TRBV6-2/TRBV6-3; abundance: .; CDR3aa: ACSYLTGELF
j_gene: TRBJ2-5; v_gene: TRBV11-2; abundance: .; CDR3aa: ASSPGTLRETQY
j_gene: TRBJ1-1; v_gene: TRBV7-9; abundance: .; CDR3aa: ASSLTGVTEAF
j_gene: TRBJ2-7; v_gene: TRBV13; abundance: .; CDR3aa: ASSFYTYSGEQY
j_gene: TRBJ2-1; v_gene: TRBV28; abundance: many; CDR3aa: ASSSFLSYL
j_gene: TRBJ1-1; v_gene: TRBV5-4; abundance: .; CDR3aa: ATSASKGMSTEPF
j_gene: TRBJ2-1; v_gene: TRBV11-2; abundance: .; CDR3aa: ASSLLTSGSNGEQF
j_gene: TRBJ1-2; v_gene: TRBV10-3; abundance: .; CDR3aa: AFSESTRGYGHT
j_gene: TRBJ2-7; v_gene: TRBV11-3; abundance: .; CDR3aa: ASSGGQSYEYY
j_gene: TRBJ2-5; v_gene: TRBV6-5; abundance: .; CDR3aa: TSSYGIGREETQY
j_gene: TRBJ2-2; v_gene: TRBV4-1; abundance: .; CDR3aa: ASSEQGDTGELF
j_gene: TRBJ2-3; v_gene: TRBV4-2; abundance: .; CDR3aa: ASSLEGGGNTQY
j_gene: TRBJ1-5; v_gene: TRBV6-6; abundance: .; CDR3aa: ANSHSGTQPQH